This T cell receptor beta chain came from a study of chemoradiotherapy in HPV16-positive cancers. Broader study findings: Better recurrence-free survival went with HPV-responsive T-cell expansion in HPV16-positive patients. HPV-specific T cells were functionally defined from only a couple of HPV16-positive patients.

Sequencing was performed with immunoSEQ multiplex PCR; in TCRdb, only in-frame clones are kept and a portion is missing. Of about 6,500 clones listed, roughly 90% were seen once; the top ten hold roughly 1.8%. Repertoires were sampled repeatedly during chemoradiotherapy. The CDR3 is 11 residues long. Germline values: CDR1 KGHSH, CDR2 LQKENI. Concerning this clone: Its cognate antigen is unknown. At one boundary the junction diverges from the germline segment, which might be a read error.

The receptor was isolated from a human donor with HPV-associated anogenital cancer. The chain combines TRBV18 with TRBJ2-7; the D is unclear. This sample comprised blood, obtained from a patient who underwent chemoradiotherapy. The CDR3 DNA reads as TGTGCCAGCTCACTCTCCTCCGAGCAGTACTTC. This gives the protein CASSLSSEQYF.